The entry below gives a single TCR beta chain sequence along with its context. The entry originates in a study of shared clonotypes between healthy human individuals. Naive CD8 isolation took CD45RO-negative cells positively selected for CCR7 and excluded terminally differentiated effector memory CD45RA+ cells. The CDR3 loop spans 16 amino acids. The V segment lost 0 bases and the J segment 4 bases; nucleotides outside the gene matches: 2. Germline V gives CDR1 SGHAT, CDR2 FQNNGV. Each replicate PCR on the sorted subsets used about 0.2 ug DNA (around 30,000 T cell genomes). The assay was immunoSEQ multiplex PCR, and TCRdb's table has in-frame clones only and misses some. The sample has almost 700,000 clones; roughly nine tenths are singletons.

V and J are TRBV11-2 and TRBJ2-1, with 11 positions matching TRBD2. The source of this sequence is a man under 40 in good health. Sequencing was carried out using naive CD8+ T cells sorted from blood. As DNA, the CDR3 is TGTGCCAGCAGCTTAGAAATAGCGGGAGGGTACAATGAGCAGTTCTTC. Translated, it gives CASSLEIAGGYNEQFF. The whole variable domain, filled in from reference TRBV11-2 and TRBJ2-1, reads EAGVAQSPRYKIIEKRQSVAFWCNPISGHATLYWYQQILGQGPKLLIQFQNNGVVDDSQLPKDRFSAERLKGVDSTLKIQPAKLEDSAVYLCASSLEIAGGYNEQFFGPGTRLTVL.